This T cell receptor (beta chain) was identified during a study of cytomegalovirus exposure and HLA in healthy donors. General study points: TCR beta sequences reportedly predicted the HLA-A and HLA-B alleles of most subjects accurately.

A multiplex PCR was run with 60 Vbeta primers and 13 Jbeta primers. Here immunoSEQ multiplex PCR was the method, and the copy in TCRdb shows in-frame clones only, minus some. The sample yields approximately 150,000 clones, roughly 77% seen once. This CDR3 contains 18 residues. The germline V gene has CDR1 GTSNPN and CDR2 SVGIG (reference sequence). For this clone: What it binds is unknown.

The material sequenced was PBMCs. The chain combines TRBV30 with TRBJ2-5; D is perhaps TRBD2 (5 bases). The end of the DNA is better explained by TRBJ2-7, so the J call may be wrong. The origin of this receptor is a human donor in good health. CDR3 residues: CAWSVLLDHLLASYEQYF. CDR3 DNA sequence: TGTGCCTGGAGTGTCCTACTAGACCACCTCCTGGCAAGCTACGAGCAGTACTTC.